One sample yielded the 2 T cell receptor beta chains listed below, sequenced in a study of T cells in Graves' hyperthyroidism and ophthalmopathy. RNA transcripts were the template for amplifying TCR beta CDR3 regions. During a first-round RT-PCR of the TCR CDR3, the HTBI primer set was used. From the multiplex PCR reads, TCRdb called clonotypes with MiXCR, one entry per CDR3 protein. The table lists about 400,000 distinct CDR3 sequences, 15% to 17% of them singletons. Source material: blood. Source of these receptors: a woman under 30 with Graves' hyperthyroidism.

This rearrangement joins TRBV4-1 to TRBJ2-6; tentatively, D is TRBD2 (6 bases). The CDR3 is 14 residues long. Trimming removed 1 base at V and 8 bases at J, with 9 bases between. The germline V gene encodes CDR1 MGHRA and CDR2 YSYEKL. The CDR3 spells CASSQVGGTNVLTF. The DNA of the CDR3 is TGCGCCAGCAGCCAAGTTGGCGGGACCAACGTCCTGACTTTC.

This clonotype was seen a few times. This chain joins TRBV4-3 and TRBJ1-3; possibly TRBD1 for D (6 bases). Germline-derived CDR1 and CDR2 are LGHNA and YSLEER. Trimming left V 0 bases short and J 4 bases short, with 13 bases between. CDR3 size: 16 residues. In DNA, the CDR3 is TGCGCCAGCAGCCAAGATCACGGGGACAACGGAAACACCATATATTTT. Encoded protein: CASSQDHGDNGNTIYF.